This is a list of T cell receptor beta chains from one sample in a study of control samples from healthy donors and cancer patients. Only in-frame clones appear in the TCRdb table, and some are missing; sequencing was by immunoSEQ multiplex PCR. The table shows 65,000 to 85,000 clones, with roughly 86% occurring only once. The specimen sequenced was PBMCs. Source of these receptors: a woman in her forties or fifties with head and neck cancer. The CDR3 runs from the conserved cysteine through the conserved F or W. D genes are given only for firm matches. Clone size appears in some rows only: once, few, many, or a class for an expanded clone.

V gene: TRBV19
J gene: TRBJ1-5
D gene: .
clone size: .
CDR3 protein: CASSFTPAGRNQPQHF
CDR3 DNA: TGTGCCAGTAGTTTTACACCGGCAGGACGCAATCAGCCCCAGCATTTT

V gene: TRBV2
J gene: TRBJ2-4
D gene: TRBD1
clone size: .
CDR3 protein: CASSERTGVLAKNIQYF
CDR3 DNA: TGTGCCAGCAGTGAAAGGACAGGGGTCCTAGCCAAAAACATTCAGTACTTC

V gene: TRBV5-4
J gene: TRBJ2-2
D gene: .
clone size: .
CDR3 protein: CACHKGNTGELFF
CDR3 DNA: TGTGCCTGCCACAAGGGAAACACCGGGGAGCTGTTTTTT

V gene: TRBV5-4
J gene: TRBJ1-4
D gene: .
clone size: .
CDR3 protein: CASSFKRGDNEKLFF
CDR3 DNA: TGTGCCAGCAGCTTCAAAAGAGGGGATAATGAAAAACTGTTTTTT

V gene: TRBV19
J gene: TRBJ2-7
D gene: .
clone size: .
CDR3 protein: CASRTDHKLTTGEQYF
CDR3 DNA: TGTGCCAGTAGGACCGATCACAAACTTACGACCGGCGAGCAGTACTTC

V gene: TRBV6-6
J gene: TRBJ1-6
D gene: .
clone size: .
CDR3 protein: CASSYSKNNSPLHF
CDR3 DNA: TGTGCCAGCAGTTACTCCAAAAATAATTCACCCCTCCACTTT

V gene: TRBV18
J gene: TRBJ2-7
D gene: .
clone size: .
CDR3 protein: CASSARSHGLEQYF
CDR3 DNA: TGTGCCAGCTCCGCCCGAAGCCACGGGCTAGAGCAGTACTTC

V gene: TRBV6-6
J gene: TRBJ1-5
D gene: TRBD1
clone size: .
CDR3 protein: CASSEGQGQPQHF
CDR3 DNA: TGTGCCAGCAGTGAGGGACAGGGCCAGCCCCAGCATTTT

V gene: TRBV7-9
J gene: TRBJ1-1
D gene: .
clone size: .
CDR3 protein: CASRGYSAEAFF
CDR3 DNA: TGTGCCAGCAGGGGGTACAGCGCTGAAGCTTTCTTT

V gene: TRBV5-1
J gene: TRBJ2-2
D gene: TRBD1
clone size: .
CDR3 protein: CASSYRQGEAGELFF
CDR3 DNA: TGCGCCAGCAGCTACCGACAGGGGGAGGCCGGGGAGCTGTTTTTT

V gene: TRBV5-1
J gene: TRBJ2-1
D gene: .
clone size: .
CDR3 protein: CASSLAPGGLDNEQFF
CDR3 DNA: TGCGCCAGCAGCTTGGCTCCCGGGGGCCTAGACAATGAGCAGTTCTTC

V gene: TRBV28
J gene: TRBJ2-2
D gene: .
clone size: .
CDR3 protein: CASSPPRGANTGELFF
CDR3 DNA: TGTGCCAGCAGTCCCCCCAGGGGAGCCAACACCGGGGAGCTGTTTTTT

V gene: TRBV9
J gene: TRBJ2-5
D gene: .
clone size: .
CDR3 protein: CASSVAAQGQETQYF
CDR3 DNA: TGTGCCAGCAGCGTAGCAGCACAGGGCCAAGAGACCCAGTACTTC

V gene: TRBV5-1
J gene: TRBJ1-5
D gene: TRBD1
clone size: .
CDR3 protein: CASSLGDRPNQPQHF
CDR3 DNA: TGCGCCAGCAGCTTGGGGGACAGGCCAAATCAGCCCCAGCATTTT

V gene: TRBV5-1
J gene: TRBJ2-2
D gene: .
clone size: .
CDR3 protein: CASGGSGMINTGELFF
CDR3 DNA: TGCGCCAGCGGGGGTTCAGGGATGATCAACACCGGGGAGCTGTTTTTT

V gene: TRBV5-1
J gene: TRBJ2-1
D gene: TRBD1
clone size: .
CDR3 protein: CASSLAGGAYNEQFF
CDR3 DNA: TGCGCCAGCAGCTTGGCAGGGGGCGCCTACAATGAGCAGTTCTTC

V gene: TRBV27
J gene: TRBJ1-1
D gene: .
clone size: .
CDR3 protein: CASSSGFTEAFF
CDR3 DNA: TGTGCCAGCAGTTCAGGGTTCACTGAAGCTTTCTTT

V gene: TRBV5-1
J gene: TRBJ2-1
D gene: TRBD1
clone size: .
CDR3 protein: CASSSQGTFSSYNEQFF
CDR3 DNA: TGCGCCAGCAGCTCACAGGGGACCTTTAGCTCCTACAATGAGCAGTTCTTC

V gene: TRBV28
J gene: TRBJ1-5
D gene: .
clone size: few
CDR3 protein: CASRARKGSNQPQHF
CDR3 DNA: TGTGCCAGCAGAGCCAGAAAAGGTAGCAATCAGCCCCAGCATTTT

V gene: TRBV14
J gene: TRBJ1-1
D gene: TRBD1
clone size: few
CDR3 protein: CASSQLSFDPRGAFF
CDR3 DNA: TGTGCCAGCAGCCAACTATCATTCGACCCCAGGGGGGCTTTCTTT

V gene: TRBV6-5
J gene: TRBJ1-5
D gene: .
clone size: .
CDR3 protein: CASNPGSGGNQPQHF
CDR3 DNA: TGTGCCAGCAACCCCGGGTCAGGGGGCAATCAGCCCCAGCATTTT

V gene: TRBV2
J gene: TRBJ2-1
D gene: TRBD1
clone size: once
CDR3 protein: CASRAGTGKGEQFF
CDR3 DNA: TGTGCCAGCAGAGCCGGGACAGGGAAGGGTGAGCAGTTCTTC

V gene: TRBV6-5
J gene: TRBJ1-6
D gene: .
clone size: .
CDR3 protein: CASSTRDGYNSPLHF
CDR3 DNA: TGTGCCAGCAGTACGAGGGACGGATATAATTCACCCCTCCACTTT

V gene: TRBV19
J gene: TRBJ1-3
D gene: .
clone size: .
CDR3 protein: CASSSGTSGNTIYF
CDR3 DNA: TGTGCCAGTAGTTCCGGGACGTCTGGAAACACCATATATTTT

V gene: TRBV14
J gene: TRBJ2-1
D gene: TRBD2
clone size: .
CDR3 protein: CASSQPARASGGYNEQFF
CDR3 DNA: TGTGCCAGCAGCCAACCGGCTCGGGCTAGCGGGGGATACAATGAGCAGTTCTTC

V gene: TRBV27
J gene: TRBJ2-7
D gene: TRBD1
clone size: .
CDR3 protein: CASRTGTVDYEQYF
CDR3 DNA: TGTGCCAGCAGGACCGGGACAGTCGACTACGAGCAGTACTTC

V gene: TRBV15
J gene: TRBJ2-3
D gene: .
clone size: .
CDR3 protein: CATSRDLRGKKSTDTQYF
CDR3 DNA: TGTGCCACCAGCAGAGACCTCCGGGGCAAGAAGAGCACAGATACGCAGTATTTT

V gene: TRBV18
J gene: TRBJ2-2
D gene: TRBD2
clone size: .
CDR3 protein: CASSPPAGGRGELFF
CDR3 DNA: TGTGCCAGCTCACCCCCGGCGGGGGGGCGAGGGGAGCTGTTTTTT

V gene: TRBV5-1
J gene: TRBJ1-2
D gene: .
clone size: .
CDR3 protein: CASSLEVSGGYTF
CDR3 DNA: TGCGCCAGCAGCTTGGAGGTCTCGGGAGGCTACACCTTC

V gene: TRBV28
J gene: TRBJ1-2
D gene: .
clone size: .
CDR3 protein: CASSLSIGGYTF
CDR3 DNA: TGTGCCAGCAGTTTGTCTATAGGCGGCTACACCTTC

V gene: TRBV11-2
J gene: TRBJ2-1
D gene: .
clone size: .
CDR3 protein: CASSLQGRGNEQFF
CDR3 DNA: TGTGCCAGCAGCTTACAGGGGAGGGGCAATGAGCAGTTCTTC

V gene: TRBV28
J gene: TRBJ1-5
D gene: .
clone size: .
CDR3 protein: CASSPPRLLSNQPQHF
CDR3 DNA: TGTGCCAGCAGTCCACCCCGACTGCTTAGCAATCAGCCCCAGCATTTT

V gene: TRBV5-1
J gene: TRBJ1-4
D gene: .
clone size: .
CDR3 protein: CASSFGGDATNEKLFF
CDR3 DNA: TGCGCCAGCAGCTTTGGGGGGGATGCAACTAATGAAAAACTGTTTTTT

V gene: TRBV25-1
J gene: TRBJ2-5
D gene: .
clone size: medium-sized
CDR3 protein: CASSEKGHRETQYF
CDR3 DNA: TGTGCCAGCAGTGAAAAGGGACATAGAGAGACCCAGTACTTC

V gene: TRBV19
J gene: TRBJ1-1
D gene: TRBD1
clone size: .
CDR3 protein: CASSPDRGWTEAFF
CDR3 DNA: TGTGCCAGTAGTCCGGACAGGGGTTGGACTGAAGCTTTCTTT

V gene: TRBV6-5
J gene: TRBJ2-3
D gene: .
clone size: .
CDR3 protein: CASSPGVRTDTQYF
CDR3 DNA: TGTGCCAGCAGTCCAGGGGTTCGGACAGATACGCAGTATTTT

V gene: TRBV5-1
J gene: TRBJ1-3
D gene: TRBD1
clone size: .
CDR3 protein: CASSRAGTASGNTIYF
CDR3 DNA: TGCGCCAGCAGCAGGGCCGGGACAGCCTCTGGAAACACCATATATTTT

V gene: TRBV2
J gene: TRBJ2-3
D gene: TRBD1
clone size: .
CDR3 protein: CATHRDRVGDTQYF
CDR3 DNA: TGTGCCACCCACCGGGACAGGGTGGGGGATACGCAGTATTTT

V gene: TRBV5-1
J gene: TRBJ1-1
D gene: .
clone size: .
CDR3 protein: CASSPRTYTEAFF
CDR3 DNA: TGCGCCAGCAGCCCGAGGACGTACACTGAAGCTTTCTTT

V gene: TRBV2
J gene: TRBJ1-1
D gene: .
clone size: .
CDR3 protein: CASSAENTEAFF
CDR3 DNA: TGTGCCAGCAGTGCCGAAAACACTGAAGCTTTCTTT

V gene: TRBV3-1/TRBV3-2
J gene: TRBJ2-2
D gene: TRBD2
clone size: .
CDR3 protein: CASFSGGFTGELFF
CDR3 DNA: TGTGCCAGTTTTAGCGGGGGGTTCACCGGGGAGCTGTTTTTT

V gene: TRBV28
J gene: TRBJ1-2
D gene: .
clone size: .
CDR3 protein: CASSLKYDGYTF
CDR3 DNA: TGTGCCAGCAGTTTAAAATATGATGGCTACACCTTC

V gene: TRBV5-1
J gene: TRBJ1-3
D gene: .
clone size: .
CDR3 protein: CASSLGGEGNTIYF
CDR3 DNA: TGCGCCAGCAGCTTGGGAGGGGAAGGAAACACCATATATTTT

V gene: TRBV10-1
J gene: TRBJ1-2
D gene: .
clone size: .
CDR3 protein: CASSESLGGAVSGYTF
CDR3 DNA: TGCGCCAGCAGTGAGTCCCTAGGGGGGGCCGTTAGTGGCTACACCTTC

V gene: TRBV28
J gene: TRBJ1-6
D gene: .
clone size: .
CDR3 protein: CASSLPGYSPLHF
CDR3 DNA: TGTGCCAGCAGTTTACCGGGTTATTCACCCCTCCACTTT

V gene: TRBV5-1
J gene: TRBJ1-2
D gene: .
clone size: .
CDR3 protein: CASSAQTGTYGYTF
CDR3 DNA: TGCGCCAGCAGCGCCCAGACAGGTACCTATGGCTACACCTTC